This T cell receptor (beta chain) was captured in a study of a mutant IDH1 vaccine in newly diagnosed glioma. About the research overall: Treated patients, approximately 60% male and roughly 40% female, averaged about 40 years of age.

This table comes from immunoSEQ multiplex PCR, and its TCRdb copy is limited to in-frame clones, with some not included. The sample holds about 56,000 clones, 70% to 85% seen once. Comment on this clone: Its antigen is currently unknown.

The sample's time point: week 47, end of study. Vaccination comprised doses that each held 300 ug of mutant IDH1 20-mer peptide, plus topical imiquimod. The study enrolled donors with new WHO grade 3 or 4 IDH1-mutant, ATRX-lost astrocytomas. Regarding the study as a whole: Seemingly, pseudoprogression had no relation to changes in the top peripheral T cell clonotypes.

The V gene end was trimmed by 5 bases and the J gene end by 12 bases; junction bases not matched to a gene: 13. This CDR3 contains 14 residues. Per germline, CDR1 SEHNR and CDR2 FQNEAQ (reference sequence). The TCR was taken from a middle-aged man with glioma. The rearrangement links TRBV7-9 to TRBJ1-3; TRBD1 matches 7 bases. This material consisted of PBMCs, taken from a glioma patient whose treatment included an IDH1 peptide vaccine. This CDR3 reads CASSPQTGRIVIYF. Here the CDR3 DNA reads TGTGCCAGCAGCCCCCAGACAGGGAGGATTGTCATATATTTT.